The TCR beta chain under discussion was sequenced for a study of STAT5B mutations in CD4+ large granular lymphocyte leukemia. General study results and limits: Higher CD4+ than CD8+ T-LGLL clonality might reflect small sample size.

The survey-level immunoSEQ assay was used. Here immunoSEQ multiplex PCR was the method, and the copy in TCRdb shows in-frame clones only, minus some. The sample holds 20,000 to 25,000 clones, over 80% seen once. The length of the CDR3 is 15 residues. Germline V gives CDR1 LNHDA, CDR2 SQIVND (reference sequence). The ends were cut back, 2 bases at V and 1 base at J, with 10 bases in the middle. Remarks on this clone: Its antigen is still unknown.

The rearrangement joins TRBV19 to TRBJ2-3; a possible D gene is TRBD2 (5 bases). Sample: CD4+ T cells from blood buffy coats. This TCR derives from a human donor in good health. CDR3 sequence (DNA): TGTGCCAGTAGTATATCCGGGGTTCGCACAGATACGCAGTATTTT. Translating it yields CASSISGVRTDTQYF. The full variable domain, completed using reference TRBV19 and TRBJ2-3, is DGGITQSPKYLFRKEGQNVTLSCEQNLNHDAMYWYRQDPGQGLRLIYYSQIVNDFQKGDIAEGYSVSREKKESFPLTVTSAQKNPTAFYLCASSISGVRTDTQYFGPGTRLTVL.